This entry lists 27 T cell receptor beta chains sequenced from one sample in a study of blood T cell repertoires in COVID-19. The data were produced by immunoSEQ multiplex PCR, yet TCRdb's version contains in-frame clones alone and is incomplete. Of about 55,000 clones in the sample, roughly 90% were seen once. Sequenced sample: peripheral blood. The receptor set was obtained from a man between 60 and 75 years old with active COVID-19.

This rearrangement joins TRBV19 to TRBJ1-5; D may be TRBD1 (5 bases). The V and J ends lost 3 bases and 5 bases respectively, with 11 bases between them. CDR1 and CDR2 (germline): LNHDA, SQIVND (reference sequence). The CDR3 consists of 14 residues. The CDR3 DNA reads TGTGCCAGTAGTATCCCAGGGCACTATCAGCCCCAGCATTTT. It yields the protein CASSIPGHYQPQHF.

The chain carries TRBV6-5 and TRBJ2-7, with a tentative D call TRBD2 (5 bases). V lost 8 bases and J lost 1, with 18 bases in between. Germline CDR1 is MNHEY and CDR2 is SVGAGI. This CDR3 is 15 amino acids long. The CDR3 loop is CASQLLRETSYEQYF. In DNA form, the CDR3 reads TGTGCCAGCCAACTCCTTCGGGAAACTTCCTACGAGCAGTACTTC.

J is TRBJ2-5 and V is TRBV5-1; 11 nucleotides match TRBD2. Trimming at V came to 3 bases and at J to 4 bases, leaving 11 bases not matched to a gene. The germline V gene has CDR1 SGHRS and CDR2 YFSETQ. There are 17 residues in the CDR3. In DNA, the CDR3 is TGCGCCAGCAGCTACTCCGGGACTAGCGGAGGGGGAGAGACCCAGTACTTC. Amino acids: CASSYSGTSGGGETQYF. The full variable domain, rest sourced from reference TRBV5-1 and TRBJ2-5, is KAGVTQTPRYLIKTRGQQVTLSCSPISGHRSVSWYQQTPGQGLQFLFEYFSETQRNKGNFPGRFSGRQFSNSRSEMNVSTLELGDSALYLCASSYSGTSGGGETQYFGPGTRLLVL.

V is TRBV6-5 and J is TRBJ2-7; D is possibly TRBD2 (5 bases). The V gene lost 6 bases and the J gene lost 5 bases, with 14 bases spanning the gap. This CDR3 is built from 13 residues. Germline V gene data show CDR1 as MNHEY and CDR2 as SVGAGI. CDR3 sequence: CASRRTVQNEQYF. In DNA form, the CDR3 reads TGTGCCAGCAGGAGGACTGTACAAAACGAGCAGTACTTC.

This sequence joins TRBV6-1 and TRBJ2-7; D is unresolved. Germline values: CDR1 MNHNS, CDR2 SASEGT. The V end lost 0 bases, the J end lost 3 bases, and 9 bases lay between the germline ends. CDR3 size: 14 residues. The CDR3 DNA reads as TGTGCCAGCAGTGAAGCATCAAATAGCTACGAGCAGTACTTC. Its protein product is CASSEASNSYEQYF.

CDR3 amino acids: CASSDRELAGGRGDTQYF. CDR3 nucleotide sequence: TGCGCCAGCAGTGACAGGGAATTAGCGGGAGGGCGAGGAGATACGCAGTATTTT. The chain combines TRBV10-1 with TRBJ2-3; 11 nucleotides agree with TRBD2. The CDR3 contains 18 residues. Germline V gene sequence: CDR1 WNHNN, CDR2 SYGVQD (reference sequence). V lost 3 bases, J lost 5 bases, and 13 bases stayed unmatched.

CDR3 in amino acids: CSVEGTSGRNNEQFF. In nucleotides, the CDR3 is TGCAGCGTTGAAGGGACTAGCGGGAGGAATAATGAGCAGTTCTTC. This chain joins TRBV29-1 and TRBJ2-1; 14 positions match TRBD2. The germline V gene encodes CDR1 SQVTM and CDR2 ANQGSEA. V was pared by 1 base and J by 7 bases, with 3 bases of the junction left unmatched. The CDR3 spans 15 residues.

The chain carries TRBV4-1 and TRBJ2-5, with D uncertain. Trimming shortened V by 1 base and J by 5 bases, and 11 bases separated the two germline ends. Germline V gene lookup returns CDR1 MGHRA and CDR2 YSYEKL. The CDR3 is 14 amino acids. CDR3 amino acids: CASSQGTLRETQYF. The CDR3 DNA follows: TGCGCCAGCAGCCAAGGCACTTTGAGGGAGACCCAGTACTTC.

This clone appeared a few times. CDR3 coding DNA: TGCAGCGTTGTGGAGGATAGCAATCAGCCCCAGCATTTT. This encodes CSVVEDSNQPQHF. The V call is TRBV29-1, the J call TRBJ1-5; D ambiguous. CDR1 is SQVTM, CDR2 ANQGSEA, per germline. The CDR3 is 13 amino acids. V lost 4 bases and J lost 0, with 7 bases in between.

This chain links TRBV4-2 with TRBJ2-5; 8 nucleotides agree with TRBD1. The length of the CDR3 is 14 residues. V shed 2 bases and J 5 bases; nucleotides not matched to a gene: 4. Per germline, CDR1 LGHNA and CDR2 YNFKEQ. CDR3 region: CASSQPDREETQYF. The CDR3 nucleotides are TGTGCCAGCAGCCAACCGGACAGGGAGGAGACCCAGTACTTC.

The gene calls are TRBV5-5 and TRBJ1-5; D not resolved. Trimming cost V 0 bases and J 0 bases, with 16 bases left between them. The CDR3 covers 18 residues. CDR1 and CDR2 from the germline V gene are SGHKS and YYEKEE (reference sequence). The CDR3 spells CASSLGEFTPYSNQPQHF. As DNA, the CDR3 is TGTGCCAGCAGCTTGGGCGAGTTCACCCCGTATAGCAATCAGCCCCAGCATTTT.

The gene calls are TRBV4-1 and TRBJ2-7; 8 bases match TRBD2. Germline V gives CDR1 MGHRA, CDR2 YSYEKL. The length of the CDR3 is 16 residues. The trim removed 1 base at V and 3 bases at J, leaving 8 bases unmatched. The CDR3 nucleotides read TGCGCCAGCAGCCAAGGGGGAGCGGGGGACGTCTACGAGCAGTACTTC. Protein: CASSQGGAGDVYEQYF.

The chain has TRBV5-1 and TRBJ1-3; D remains unclear. Per germline, CDR1 SGHRS and CDR2 YFSETQ. The CDR3 has 15 amino acids. Trimming stripped 1 base from V and 2 bases from J, with 10 bases between. CDR3 protein: CASSLMQDPGNTIYF. The CDR3, as DNA: TGCGCCAGCAGCTTGATGCAGGATCCTGGAAACACCATATATTTT.

The V and J genes are TRBV7-6 and TRBJ2-4, with 10 bases that match TRBD2. This CDR3 spans 17 amino acids. CDR1 is SGHVS and CDR2 is FNYEAQ in the germline V gene. Trimming at V came to 5 bases and at J to 5 bases, leaving 12 bases not matched to a gene. The DNA of the CDR3 is TGTGCCAGCAGCCCCCGGCATGATGGACTAGCGGAAAACATTCAGTACTTC. Amino acid sequence: CASSPRHDGLAENIQYF.

This rearrangement joins TRBV9 to TRBJ2-7; the D gene is possibly TRBD2 (6 bases). V was cut by 4 bases and J by 2 bases, with 16 bases left in between. This CDR3 is 15 amino acids long. Germline V gene lookup returns CDR1 SGDLS and CDR2 YYNGEE. CDR3 in DNA: TGTGCCAGCAGCTCCAGAGCGGGTTCCACCTACGAGCAGTACTTC. This encodes CASSSRAGSTYEQYF.

The chain recombines TRBV29-1 with TRBJ1-2; the D is unclear. Trimming removed 5 bases from V and 3 bases from J, with 10 bases in between. The CDR3 sequence is 12 residues long. Per the germline V gene, CDR1 is SQVTM and CDR2 is ANQGSEA. The CDR3 coding sequence is TGCAGCGTTCGGGAGTTCGACTATGGCTACACCTTC. Translated, it gives CSVREFDYGYTF.

This clone was observed once. The chain employs TRBV27 and TRBJ2-3; 8 bases are a match to TRBD2. J gave up 2 bases and V 7 bases, and 8 bases lay outside the gene matches. This CDR3 spans 15 amino acids. The germline V gene encodes CDR1 MNHEY and CDR2 SMNVEV (reference sequence). The CDR3 sequence: CASNSLAGSTDTQYF. The CDR3 region has the DNA TGTGCCAGCAATTCCTTAGCGGGATCCACAGATACGCAGTATTTT.

V and J are TRBV7-2 and TRBJ2-5; D is perhaps TRBD2 (6 bases). The CDR3 contains 14 residues. CDR1 and CDR2 from the germline V gene are SGHTA and FQGNSA. V shed 1 base and J shed 5 bases, with 11 bases lying between them. The CDR3 sequence: CASSLEGGDETQYF. CDR3 nucleotide sequence: TGTGCCAGCAGCTTAGAAGGAGGGGATGAGACCCAGTACTTC.

This clone appeared once. The rearrangement links TRBV2 to TRBJ1-4, with D hard to call. The CDR3 runs to 13 residues. The germline V gene encodes CDR1 SNHLY and CDR2 FYNNEI. The V end was cut by 6 bases, the J end by 0 bases, with 5 bases between. CDR3 in DNA: TGTGCCAGCAGCTATCCAACTAATGAAAAACTGTTTTTT. Amino acids: CASSYPTNEKLFF.

The chain links TRBV28 to TRBJ2-7; 7 bases agree with TRBD2. V dropped 3 bases and J dropped 6; count of bases not matched to a gene: 5. Germline CDR1 is MDHEN and CDR2 is SYDVKM. This CDR3 is 13 amino acids long. CDR3 bases: TGTGCCAGCAGTTTGGCCAGGGAGGGCGAGCAGTACTTC. This codes for CASSLAREGEQYF.

This clone was observed once. The chain is built from TRBV4-1 and TRBJ2-7, with 14 bases fitting TRBD2. The germline gives CDR1 MGHRA, CDR2 YSYEKL. This CDR3 has 15 amino acids. V gave up 3 bases and J gave up 7 bases; unmatched junction bases: 5. CDR3: CASSHPTSGRAEQYF. CDR3 bases: TGCGCCAGCAGCCATCCGACTAGCGGGAGGGCGGAGCAGTACTTC.

The CDR3 bases are TGTGCCAGCACAGAAGACAATGAGCAGTTCTTC. Protein sequence: CASTEDNEQFF. The chain uses TRBV25-1 and TRBJ2-1; D uncertain. The V gene's germline CDR1 is MGHDK and CDR2 SYGVNS. The CDR3 is 11 amino acids. The germline V and J ends were trimmed by 7 bases and 5 bases, with 6 bases remaining between them.

This clone was recorded once. This chain uses TRBV5-1 with TRBJ2-7, with D uncertain. The CDR3 is made up of 17 amino acids. The germline V gene encodes CDR1 SGHRS and CDR2 YFSETQ. The V and J ends lost 0 bases and 4 bases respectively, with 20 bases between them. The chain's CDR3 is CASSLAGNWAFAYEQYF. CDR3 in DNA: TGCGCCAGCAGCTTGGCCGGAAATTGGGCATTCGCTTACGAGCAGTACTTC.

The chain couples TRBV10-1 to TRBJ2-1, with D possibly matching TRBD2 (6 bases). There are 15 residues in the CDR3. V gave up 0 bases and J gave up 5 bases, with 11 bases separating them. Germline CDR1 is WNHNN and CDR2 is SYGVQD (reference sequence). The DNA for the CDR3 is TGCGCCAGCAGTGAGTCCGGGACTTCTCACAATGAGCAGTTCTTC. Residues: CASSESGTSHNEQFF.

The CDR3 nucleotides are TGTGCCAGCAGTTTAACGGGCGGGGGCCAAGAGACCCAGTACTTC. Amino acids: CASSLTGGGQETQYF. This sequence joins TRBV28 and TRBJ2-5; 7 bases are a match to TRBD2. Germline-derived CDR1 and CDR2 are MDHEN and SYDVKM. V trimming: 2 bases; J trimming: 1 base; junction bases outside the gene matches: 4. This CDR3 comprises 15 residues.

The table lists this clone with a count of one. This chain joins TRBV10-3 and TRBJ2-2, with 10 bases fitting TRBD2. With 4 bases clipped from V and 3 bases from J, the junction kept 5 bases outside the gene matches. CDR1 ENHRY and CDR2 SYGVKD come from the germline V gene. The CDR3 is 16 residues long. The CDR3 bases are TGTGCCATCAGTGTTCTAGCGGGAGAGGACACCGGGGAGCTGTTTTTT. It is translated as CAISVLAGEDTGELFF.

The V gene is TRBV7-3, the J gene TRBJ1-1; D uncertain. The germline V gene encodes CDR1 SGHTA and CDR2 FQGTGA. The CDR3 runs 13 residues. Between the trimmed V and J ends, which lost 3 bases and 3 bases, there was a span of 8 bases. CDR3 DNA: TGTGCCAGCAGCTTCAAGTCGGACACTGAAGCTTTCTTT. Amino acids: CASSFKSDTEAFF.